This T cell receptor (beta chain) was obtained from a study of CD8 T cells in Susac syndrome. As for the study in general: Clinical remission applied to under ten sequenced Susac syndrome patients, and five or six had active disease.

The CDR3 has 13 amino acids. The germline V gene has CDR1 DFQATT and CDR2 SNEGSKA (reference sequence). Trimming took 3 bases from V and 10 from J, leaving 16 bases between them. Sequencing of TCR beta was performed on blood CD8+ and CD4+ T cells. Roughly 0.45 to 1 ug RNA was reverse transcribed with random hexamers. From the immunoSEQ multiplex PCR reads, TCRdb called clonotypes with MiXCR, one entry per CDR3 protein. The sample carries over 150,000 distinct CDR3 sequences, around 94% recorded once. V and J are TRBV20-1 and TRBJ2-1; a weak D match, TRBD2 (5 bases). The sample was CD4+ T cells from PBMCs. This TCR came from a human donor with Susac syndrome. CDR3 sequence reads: CSASNARGDEQFF. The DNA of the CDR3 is TGCAGTGCTAGTAACGCCCGGGGTGACGAGCAGTTCTTC.